This T cell receptor (beta chain) was sequenced in a study of control samples from healthy donors and cancer patients. Assay used: immunoSEQ multiplex PCR; TCRdb lists only in-frame clones, some missing. The data show 170,000 or so clones, approximately 94% seen once. CDR3 length: 15 amino acids. With V trimmed by 4 bases and J by 9 bases, 10 bases remained unmatched. Germline V gene sequence: CDR1 SGHRS, CDR2 YFSETQ. Source material: blood. The TCR sequence derives from a young woman in good health. The V gene is TRBV5-1, the J gene TRBJ2-1, with TRBD2 identical over 10 bases. The CDR3 loop reads CASSLEAGGGGEQFF. The DNA of the CDR3 is TGCGCCAGCAGCCTGGAAGCGGGAGGGGGTGGTGAGCAGTTCTTC.